This T cell receptor beta chain was sequenced in a study of T cell repertoires in cytomegalovirus infection. The wider study: It was the public TCR beta signatures that indicated both CMV infection and matching HLA type.

TCRdb passed the reads through MiXCR, listing each CDR3 protein once. The sample lists approximately 110,000 distinct CDR3 sequences; approximately 30% were seen once. A remark on this clonotype: Its target is not known.

The CDR3 covers 16 residues. The V gene's germline CDR1 is LGHNA and CDR2 YNFKEQ. The ends lost 0 bases at V and 5 bases at J; junction bases unmatched: 9. The TCR originated in a human donor in good health (CMV status not recorded). Some clones in this sample may be carry-over from other donors' samples. This chain connects TRBV4-2 to TRBJ2-5; 7 bases are a match to TRBD2. Sequencing used CD8+ T cells from cultured PBMCs, obtained from culture after CMV antigen stimulation. The CDR3 nucleotides are TGTGCCAGCAGCCAAGAGCGCGGGGAGGGCGCGGAGACCCAGTACTTC. Amino acid sequence: CASSQERGEGAETQYF.